One and the same sample provided the 15 T cell receptor beta chains below, sequenced in a study of T cells after somatic rescue of genetic block. TCRdb's table, derived via immunoSEQ multiplex PCR, lists solely in-frame clones and lacks some. The sample has about 63,000 clones, 92% seen once. Sequenced material: peripheral blood mononuclear cells (PBMCs). All receptors come from a man between 40 and 49 years old.

V and J are TRBV7-9 and TRBJ2-1, with a possible D match to TRBD1 (6 bases). CDR3 size: 17 residues. Trimming stripped 1 base from V and 7 bases from J, with 20 bases between. In germline, CDR1 is SEHNR, CDR2 FQNEAQ (reference sequence). CDR3 DNA: TGTGCCAGCAGCTTAGTTGCCTGGACAGAACCGAGGAATGAGCAGTTCTTC. It specifies CASSLVAWTEPRNEQFF. The full variable domain, completed using reference TRBV7-9 and TRBJ2-1, is DTGVSQNPRHKITKRGQNVTFRCDPISEHNRLYWYRQTLGQGPEFLTYFQNEAQLEKSRLLSDRFSAERPKGSFSTLEIQRTEQGDSAMYLCASSLVAWTEPRNEQFFGPGTRLTVL.

The rearrangement joins TRBV6-1 to TRBJ2-3; D is possibly TRBD1 or TRBD2 (6 bases each). The CDR3 loop spans 16 amino acids. The V end lost 0 bases, the J end lost 6 bases, and 16 bases lay between the germline ends. Germline CDR1 is MNHNS and CDR2 is SASEGT. CDR3 amino acids: CASSEAPGAGRDTQYF. In nucleotides, the CDR3 is TGTGCCAGCAGTGAAGCGCCGGGGGCTGGACGTGATACGCAGTATTTT.

V usage is TRBV10-1 and J usage is TRBJ2-7; D is possibly TRBD2 (5 bases). Trimming cost V 5 bases and J 3 bases, with 8 bases left between them. This CDR3 is built from 12 residues. Germline V lookup: CDR1 WNHNN, CDR2 SYGVQD (reference sequence). The CDR3 spells CASSSGFYEQYF. In nucleotides, the CDR3 is TGCGCCAGCAGTTCGGGATTCTACGAGCAGTACTTC.

The J gene is TRBJ2-2, the V gene TRBV6-4; no clear D. CDR3 length: 14 residues. Germline CDR1 reads MRHNA; CDR2 reads SNTAGT. The V end lost 2 bases, the J end lost 4 bases, and 8 bases lay between the germline ends. The CDR3 here is CASSDAHLTGELFF. CDR3 coding DNA: TGTGCCAGCAGTGACGCACACCTCACCGGGGAGCTGTTTTTT.

This rearrangement joins TRBV19 to TRBJ1-2; possible D gene TRBD1, 5 bases. From germline, CDR1 is LNHDA and CDR2 SQIVND (reference sequence). V was shortened by 8 bases and J by 7 bases, with 14 bases between the two germline ends. CDR3 length: 12 amino acids. The CDR3, as DNA: TGTGCCAGTTTGGAGGGGCTAAGTGGCTACACCTTC. Encoded protein: CASLEGLSGYTF.

V and J are TRBV11-3 and TRBJ2-6; 8 positions match TRBD1. CDR1 is SGHNT, CDR2 YENEEA, per germline. V shed 4 bases and J 3 bases; nucleotides not matched to a gene: 2. The CDR3 extends over 15 amino acids. CDR3 region: CASSSTGVGANVLTF. The CDR3 nucleotides read TGTGCCAGCAGCTCGACAGGGGTTGGGGCCAACGTCCTGACTTTC.

The rearrangement uses TRBV4-1 and TRBJ2-1; the D is unclear. The CDR3 spans 15 residues. The germline CDR1 and CDR2 sequences are MGHRA and YSYEKL. Trimming removed 1 base from V and 0 bases from J, with 7 bases in between. This chain's CDR3 is CASSQGLSSYNEQFF. CDR3 nucleotide sequence: TGCGCCAGCAGCCAAGGCCTCAGCTCCTACAATGAGCAGTTCTTC.

This rearrangement joins TRBV6-1 to TRBJ2-2; 7 nucleotides line up with TRBD1. The ends lost 4 bases at V and 2 bases at J; junction bases unmatched: 4. Germline CDR1 is MNHNS and CDR2 is SASEGT. The CDR3 is made up of 15 amino acids. CDR3 nucleotides: TGTGCCAGCAGTGTCCGGGACAGAAACACCGGGGAGCTGTTTTTT. Translated, it gives CASSVRDRNTGELFF.

This clone occurred once. The chain has TRBV11-3 and TRBJ2-7, with 11 bases matching TRBD2. From germline, CDR1 is SGHNT and CDR2 YENEEA. The CDR3 totals 13 residues. With V trimmed by 10 bases and J by 2 bases, 4 bases remained unmatched. In nucleotides, the CDR3 is TGTGCCACCGGGACTAGCGGCACCTACGAGCAGTACTTC. It is translated as CATGTSGTYEQYF. The full variable domain, completed using reference TRBV11-3 and TRBJ2-7, is EAGVVQSPRYKIIEKKQPVAFWCNPISGHNTLYWYLQNLGQGPELLIRYENEEAVDDSQLPKDRFSAERLKGVDSTLKIQPAELGDSAVYLCATGTSGTYEQYFGPGTRLTVT.

The chain combines TRBV6-5 with TRBJ2-1; perhaps TRBD1 as D (6 bases). This CDR3 is built from 13 residues. CDR1 is MNHEY and CDR2 is SVGAGI in the germline V gene. The germline V and J ends were trimmed by 4 bases and 6 bases, with 10 bases remaining between them. This CDR3 is CASSSGEFNEQFF. The CDR3 region has the DNA TGTGCCAGCAGTTCAGGGGAATTCAATGAGCAGTTCTTC.

This chain links TRBV4-2 with TRBJ2-7; TRBD1 matches 9 bases. CDR3 length: 16 residues. Per germline, CDR1 LGHNA and CDR2 YNFKEQ. The junction had 9 bases not matched to a gene; V was cut back by 0 bases and J by 6 bases. The CDR3 DNA sequence: TGTGCCAGCAGCCAAGAGCCGCCGGGGACAGGGAGCGAGCAGTACTTC. The encoded protein is CASSQEPPGTGSEQYF.

The V gene is TRBV5-1, the J gene TRBJ2-7, with D unclear. Germline lookup yields CDR1 SGHRS and CDR2 YFSETQ. V lost 0 bases and J 4 bases, leaving 11 bases between the germline ends. The CDR3 is 14 amino acids. The CDR3 loop is CASSLVWGRYEQYF. CDR3 nucleotides: TGCGCCAGCAGCTTGGTCTGGGGTCGGTACGAGCAGTACTTC.

The chain uses TRBV27 and TRBJ2-1; 14 nucleotides match TRBD2. The CDR3 contains 18 residues. Germline V lookup: CDR1 MNHEY, CDR2 SMNVEV (reference sequence). The V and J ends lost 7 bases and 6 bases, in that order; junction bases with no gene match: 14. DNA for the CDR3: TGTGCCAGCACCTTTTGGACTAGCGGGAGGCACAGGAGCAATGAGCAGTTCTTC. It is translated as CASTFWTSGRHRSNEQFF.

The genes are TRBV11-3 and TRBJ1-3; D not resolved. V was cut by 3 bases and J by 0 bases, with 3 bases left in between. The germline V gene encodes CDR1 SGHNT and CDR2 YENEEA. This CDR3 comprises 13 residues. The CDR3 loop reads CASSLDSGNTIYF. Here the CDR3 DNA reads TGTGCCAGCAGCTTGGACTCTGGAAACACCATATATTTT.

The chain recombines TRBV9 with TRBJ1-2, with 10 positions matching TRBD1. The germline V gene encodes CDR1 SGDLS and CDR2 YYNGEE. V lost 0 bases to trimming and J lost 7 bases; unmatched junction nucleotides: 3. This CDR3 spans 14 amino acids. The CDR3 loop reads CASSVGQGAGGYTF. The CDR3 bases are TGTGCCAGCAGCGTAGGACAGGGGGCCGGTGGCTACACCTTC.